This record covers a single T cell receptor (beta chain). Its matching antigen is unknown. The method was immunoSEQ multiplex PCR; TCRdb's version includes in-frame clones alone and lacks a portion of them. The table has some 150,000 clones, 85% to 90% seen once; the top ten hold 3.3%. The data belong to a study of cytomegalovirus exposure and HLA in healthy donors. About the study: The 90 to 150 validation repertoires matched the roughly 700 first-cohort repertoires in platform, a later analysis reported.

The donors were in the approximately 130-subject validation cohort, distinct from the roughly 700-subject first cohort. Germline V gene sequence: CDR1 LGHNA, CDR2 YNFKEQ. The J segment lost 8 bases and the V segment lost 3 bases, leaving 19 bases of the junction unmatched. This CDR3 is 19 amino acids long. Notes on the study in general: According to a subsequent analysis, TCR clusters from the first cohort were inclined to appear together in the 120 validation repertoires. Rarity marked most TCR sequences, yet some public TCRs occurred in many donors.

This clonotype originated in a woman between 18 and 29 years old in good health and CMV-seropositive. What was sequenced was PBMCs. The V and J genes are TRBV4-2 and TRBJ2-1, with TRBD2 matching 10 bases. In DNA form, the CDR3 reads TGTGCCAGCAGCCAGTCGGAGGCTAGCGGGGGCCCCGTCAATGATGAGCAGTTCTTC. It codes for CASSQSEASGGPVNDEQFF.